One sample yielded the 3 T cell receptor beta chains listed below, sequenced in a study of CD8 T cells in Susac syndrome. The RNA input was about 0.5 to 1 ug, and it was reverse transcribed with random hexamers. TCRdb fed the immunoSEQ multiplex PCR reads into MiXCR, producing one record per CDR3 protein. The sample holds 40,000 to 55,000 distinct CDR3 sequences, nearly 95% seen once. The specimen sequenced was CD8+ T cells from PBMCs. The receptors here all came from a human donor in good health.

This chain uses TRBV29-1 with TRBJ2-7, with D perhaps TRBD2 (6 bases). The CDR3 covers 14 residues. V lost 7 bases and J 0 bases, leaving 16 bases between the germline ends. Germline loops: CDR1 SQVTM, CDR2 ANQGSEA. The CDR3 region has the DNA TGCAGCGCTTCTCTAGCGCTCCGCTCCTACGAGCAGTACTTC. As protein: CSASLALRSYEQYF.

The gene calls are TRBV4-2 and TRBJ2-1; 9 nucleotides match TRBD2. Germline V gene data show CDR1 as LGHNA and CDR2 as YNFKEQ. V was pared by 0 bases and J by 7 bases, with 10 bases of the junction left unmatched. This CDR3 region has 17 residues. Written as DNA, the CDR3 is TGTGCCAGCAGCCAAGAACTGGTCCTAGCGGGAAGGAATGAGCAGTTCTTC. It specifies CASSQELVLAGRNEQFF.

V gene TRBV4-2 combines with J gene TRBJ1-2, with 9 bases matching TRBD1. This CDR3 has 15 residues. Looked up from germline, CDR1 is LGHNA and CDR2 is YNFKEQ. V dropped 4 bases and J dropped 8; count of bases not matched to a gene: 11. The CDR3 protein is CASSPPRGTGKGYTF. In nucleotides, the CDR3 is TGTGCCAGCAGCCCACCCCGTGGGACAGGGAAAGGCTACACCTTC.